Presented here are 21 T cell receptor beta chains from one specimen sequenced in a study of cytomegalovirus exposure and HLA in healthy donors. The PCR made use of 60 Vbeta and 13 Jbeta primers. Here immunoSEQ multiplex PCR was the method, and the copy in TCRdb shows in-frame clones only, minus some. The top ten hold about 1.8% of the sample, which has 200,000 to 250,000 clones, about 79% seen once. Sequencing was carried out using PBMCs. The source is a man younger than 35 in good health and CMV-seronegative.

The chain combines TRBV11-2 with TRBJ2-3; 16 bases line up with TRBD2. Unmatched junction bases numbered 4, after V lost 5 bases and J lost 2 bases. The germline V gene has CDR1 SGHAT and CDR2 FQNNGV. The CDR3 spans 17 residues. The CDR3 loop reads CASSPGTSGRDTDTQYF. For the CDR3, the DNA is TGTGCCAGCAGCCCCGGGACTAGCGGGAGGGACACAGATACGCAGTATTTT. Full variable domain (rest looked up from reference TRBV11-2 and TRBJ2-3): EAGVAQSPRYKIIEKRQSVAFWCNPISGHATLYWYQQILGQGPKLLIQFQNNGVVDDSQLPKDRFSAERLKGVDSTLKIQPAKLEDSAVYLCASSPGTSGRDTDTQYFGPGTRLTVL.

This clone was seen a handful of times. The chain has TRBV21-1 and TRBJ2-6; TRBD1, the table's D call, was not compared with the DNA. TRBV21-1 is a documented pseudogene. The CDR3 contains 19 residues. In DNA, the CDR3 is TGTGCCAGCAGCAGATTCCCGGGACATAGGGTTTCTGGGGCCAACGTCCTGACTTTC. Protein product: CASSRFPGHRVSGANVLTF.

The chain combines TRBV4-3 with TRBJ2-5; 8 bases align to TRBD2. The CDR3 is 15 residues long. From germline, CDR1 is LGHNA and CDR2 YSLEER. Trimming at V came to 0 bases and at J to 3 bases, leaving 3 bases not matched to a gene. The CDR3 DNA is TGCGCCAGCAGCCAAGATGCGGGGGGAAAAGAGACCCAGTACTTC. Translation gives CASSQDAGGKETQYF.

The chain carries TRBV6-5 and TRBJ2-1; D is unclear. CDR1 is MNHEY and CDR2 is SVGAGI in the germline V gene. The CDR3 spans 14 residues. The ends were cut back, 0 bases at V and 14 bases at J, with 17 bases in the middle. In DNA, the CDR3 is TGTGCCAGCAGTTACTCGAACGGCCACCGAGGCAAGTTCTTC. It specifies CASSYSNGHRGKFF.

This clone was observed a handful of times. This chain links TRBV7-2 with TRBJ2-7; TRBD2 matches 7 bases. The CDR3 totals 13 residues. Germline V gene data show CDR1 as SGHTA and CDR2 as FQGNSA. Losses at the gene ends were 8 bases for V and 0 bases for J; bases not matched to a gene: 4. CDR3 loop: CASVSGVSYEQYF. The CDR3 DNA reads TGTGCCAGCGTGAGCGGGGTCTCCTACGAGCAGTACTTC. The full variable domain, rest sourced from reference TRBV7-2 and TRBJ2-7, is GAGVSQSPSNKVTEKGKDVELRCDPISGHTALYWYRQSLGQGLEFLIYFQGNSAPDKSGLPSDRFSAERTGGSVSTLTIQRTQQEDSAVYLCASVSGVSYEQYFGPGTRLTVT.

The CDR3 sequence is CASSPGTSGGYTDTQYF. DNA for the CDR3: TGTGCCAGCAGCCCCGGGACTAGCGGGGGGTACACAGATACGCAGTATTTT. The chain combines TRBV7-2 with TRBJ2-3; TRBD2 matches 15 bases. This CDR3 has 17 residues. V shed 5 bases, J shed 2 bases, and the junction held 5 bases outside the gene matches. From germline, CDR1 is SGHTA and CDR2 FQGNSA.

The rearrangement uses TRBV11-3 and TRBJ2-7; D is possibly TRBD2 (5 bases). There are 16 residues in the CDR3. Trimming removed 4 bases at V and 6 bases at J, with 22 bases between. Germline lookup yields CDR1 SGHNT and CDR2 YENEEA. The CDR3 is CASSSGKDDLIAEQYF. The DNA for the CDR3 is TGTGCCAGCAGCTCGGGGAAAGACGATCTGATCGCCGAGCAGTACTTC.

V gene TRBV2 combines with J gene TRBJ2-5; tentatively, D is TRBD2 (6 bases). V lost 5 bases and J 5 bases, leaving 18 bases between the germline ends. The CDR3 is 15 amino acids. Germline V gives CDR1 SNHLY, CDR2 FYNNEI. The CDR3 nucleotides read TGTGCCAGCAGTTACCTCGGGACTGGAAGGGAGACCCAGTACTTC. Translating gives CASSYLGTGRETQYF. The whole variable domain, remainder taken from reference TRBV2 and TRBJ2-5, is EPEVTQTPSHQVTQMGQEVILRCVPISNHLYFYWYRQILGQKVEFLVSFYNNEISEKSEIFDDQFSVERPDGSNFTLKIRSTKLEDSAMYFCASSYLGTGRETQYFGPGTRLLVL.

V and J are TRBV20-1 and TRBJ2-7; D is ambiguous. This CDR3 is built from 11 residues. CDR1 is DFQATT, CDR2 SNEGSKA, per germline (reference sequence). The V end was cut by 6 bases, the J end by 2 bases, with 8 bases between. The CDR3 bases are TGCAGTGCATCTAGGACCTACGAGCAGTACTTC. Its protein is CSASRTYEQYF.

V usage is TRBV2 and J usage is TRBJ2-2; D remains unclear. In germline, CDR1 is SNHLY, CDR2 FYNNEI. CDR3 length: 15 residues. Trimming removed 2 bases at V and 1 base at J, with 8 bases between. The DNA of the CDR3 is TGTGCCAGCAGTGAAATTCGGGTGAACACCGGGGAGCTGTTTTTT. Amino acid sequence: CASSEIRVNTGELFF.

The chain joins TRBV30 to TRBJ2-7, with 7 bases that match TRBD1. CDR1 and CDR2 from the germline V gene are GTSNPN and SVGIG (reference sequence). With 4 bases clipped from V and 6 bases from J, the junction kept 9 bases outside the gene matches. CDR3 length: 13 residues. Here the CDR3 DNA reads TGTGCCTGGACCGGGACAGAGGCAATCGAGCAGTACTTC. Its translation is CAWTGTEAIEQYF.

This clone occurred a few times. The chain links TRBV28 to TRBJ1-1, with D unresolved. Germline loops: CDR1 MDHEN, CDR2 SYDVKM. The CDR3 length is 11 residues. Trimming took 3 bases from V and 6 from J, leaving 5 bases between them. CDR3 sequence (DNA): TGTGCCAGCAGTTTCGGGGCTGAAGCTTTCTTT. Amino acids: CASSFGAEAFF. The complete variable domain, with remaining parts taken from reference TRBV28 and TRBJ1-1, reads DVKVTQSSRYLVKRTGEKVFLECVQDMDHENMFWYRQDPGLGLRLIYFSYDVKMKEKGDIPEGYSVSREKKERFSLILESASTNQTSMYLCASSFGAEAFFGQGTRLTVV.

This clone has a single count. The chain combines TRBV15 with TRBJ2-5, with 8 bases identical to TRBD2. Trimming at V came to 1 base and at J to 5 bases, leaving 3 bases not matched to a gene. The length of the CDR3 is 14 residues. Germline CDR1 LNHNV, CDR2 YYDKDF (reference sequence). The CDR3 region is CATSRVQRGETQYF. CDR3 coding DNA: TGTGCCACCAGCAGAGTGCAGCGGGGGGAGACCCAGTACTTC.

The V and J genes are TRBV28 and TRBJ2-2; 11 nucleotides agree with TRBD1. From germline, CDR1 is MDHEN and CDR2 SYDVKM. The ends lost 5 bases at V and 4 bases at J; junction bases unmatched: 6. The CDR3 sequence is 16 residues long. CDR3 nucleotide sequence: TGTGCCAGCAGTCTCAGGACAGGGGGCCTCACCGGGGAGCTGTTTTTT. This codes for CASSLRTGGLTGELFF.

This chain connects TRBV4-2 to TRBJ1-2; 9 nucleotides align to TRBD1. V lost 4 bases, J lost 7 bases, and 10 bases stayed unmatched. CDR1 is LGHNA and CDR2 is YNFKEQ in the germline V gene. The length of the CDR3 is 15 residues. Here the CDR3 DNA reads TGTGCCAGCAGCCCCCGGACAGGGGATGATTCTGGCTACACCTTC. Translating gives CASSPRTGDDSGYTF.

This chain connects TRBV7-2 to TRBJ2-5, with TRBD1 matching 10 bases. This CDR3 region has 20 residues. After removal of 0 bases from V and 2 bases from J, the junction contained 15 bases not matched to a gene. Germline V gene sequence: CDR1 SGHTA, CDR2 FQGNSA. The CDR3 sequence is CASSLALPLAGTGVQETQYF. Written as DNA, the CDR3 is TGTGCCAGCAGCTTAGCGCTTCCACTAGCCGGGACAGGGGTACAAGAGACCCAGTACTTC.

The chain uses TRBV7-9 and TRBJ1-1, with 8 bases identical to TRBD1. Trimming cost V 1 base and J 4 bases; bases outside gene matches: 11. Germline V gene sequence: CDR1 SEHNR, CDR2 FQNEAQ (reference sequence). The CDR3 loop spans 17 amino acids. The chain's CDR3 is CASSLGLGRTGSTEAFF. In DNA, the CDR3 is TGTGCCAGCAGCTTAGGTTTAGGGCGGACAGGGAGCACTGAAGCTTTCTTT.

The rearrangement joins TRBV6-5 to TRBJ2-7, with TRBD1 matching 7 bases. J gave up 5 bases and V 6 bases, and 7 bases lay outside the gene matches. The germline V gene has CDR1 MNHEY and CDR2 SVGAGI. The length of the CDR3 is 13 residues. The CDR3 reads CASSRGQEDEQYF. The CDR3 DNA reads as TGTGCCAGCAGCCGTGGACAGGAGGACGAGCAGTACTTC.

CDR3 nucleotide sequence: TGTGCCTGGACTAGCGGAGCCAAAAACATTCAGTACTTC. This encodes CAWTSGAKNIQYF. J is TRBJ2-4 and V is TRBV30, with 7 bases identical to TRBD2. V dropped 4 bases and J dropped 0; count of bases not matched to a gene: 0. This CDR3 region has 13 residues. From germline, CDR1 is GTSNPN and CDR2 SVGIG (reference sequence). The full variable domain, in which reference TRBV30 and TRBJ2-4 provide the parts outside the CDR3, is SQTIHQWPATLVQPVGSPLSLECTVEGTSNPNLYWYRQAAGRGLQLLFYSVGIGQISSEVPQNLSASRPQDRQFILSSKKLLLSDSGFYLCAWTSGAKNIQYFGAGTRLSVL.

The chain has TRBV28 and TRBJ1-5; TRBD1 is a possible D gene (6 bases). The CDR3 is 15 residues long. Per the germline V gene, CDR1 is MDHEN and CDR2 is SYDVKM. With 5 bases removed from V and 5 bases from J, the gap between germline ends came to 16 bases. The CDR3, as DNA: TGTGCCAGCAGTCTCGGGACAAGAGGGGATCAGCCCCAGCATTTT. Protein sequence: CASSLGTRGDQPQHF.

Concerning this clone: A read error may produce the germline difference seen at one junction end. This sequence joins TRBV7-3 and TRBJ2-3; TRBD1 is a possible D gene (6 bases). There are 12 residues in the CDR3. Germline lookup yields CDR1 SGHTA and CDR2 FQGTGA. The DNA for the CDR3 is TGTGCCAGCAGCTTAAACACAGGGTTACAACATTTT. Protein product: CASSLNTGLQHF.